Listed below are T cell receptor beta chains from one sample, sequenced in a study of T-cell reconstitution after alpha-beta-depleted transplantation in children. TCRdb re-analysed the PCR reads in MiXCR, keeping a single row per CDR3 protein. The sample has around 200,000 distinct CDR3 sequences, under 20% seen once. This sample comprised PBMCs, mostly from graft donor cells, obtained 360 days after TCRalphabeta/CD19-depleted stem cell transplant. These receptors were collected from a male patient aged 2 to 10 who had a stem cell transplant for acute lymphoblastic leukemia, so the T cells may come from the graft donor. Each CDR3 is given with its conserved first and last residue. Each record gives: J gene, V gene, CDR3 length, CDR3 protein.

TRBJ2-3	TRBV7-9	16	CASSLAVTPGAHTQYF
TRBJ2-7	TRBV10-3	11	CAISVGHEQYF
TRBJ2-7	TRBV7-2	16	CASSLGIGTSGGEQYF
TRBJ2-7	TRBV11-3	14	CASSLDPDHYEQYF
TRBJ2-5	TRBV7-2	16	CASTQTSGGAEETQYF
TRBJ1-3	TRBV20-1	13	CSARDLTGNTIYF
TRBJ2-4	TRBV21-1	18	CASSKDEIYSGLLGIQYF
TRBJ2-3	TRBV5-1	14	CASSSGLAGDTQYF
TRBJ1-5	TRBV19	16	CASSMDGQTSNQPQHF
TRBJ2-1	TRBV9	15	CASSVGGGLDNEQFF
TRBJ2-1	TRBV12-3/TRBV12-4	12	CASSPPGRGQFF
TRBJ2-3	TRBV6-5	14	CASSYSLDSYTQYF
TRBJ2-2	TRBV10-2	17	CASTPPAGTKNTGELFF
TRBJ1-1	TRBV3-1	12	CASSLRDRDAFF
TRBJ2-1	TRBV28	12	CASSTPGTSEVF
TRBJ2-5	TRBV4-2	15	CASSQVGGAVETQYF
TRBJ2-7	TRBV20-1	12	CSATPSQGEQYF
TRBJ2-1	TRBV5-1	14	CASSLLSRTNEQFF
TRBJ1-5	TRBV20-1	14	CSARDNRGSQPQHF
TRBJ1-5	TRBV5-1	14	CASSISGINQPQHF
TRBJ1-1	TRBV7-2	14	CASSLGSLNTEAFF
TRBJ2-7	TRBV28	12	CASTGYPYEQYF
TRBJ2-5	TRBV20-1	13	CSARTGPGETQYF
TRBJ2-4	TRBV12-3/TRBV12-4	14	CASSPTGGWNIQYF
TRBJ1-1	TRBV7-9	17	CASSAGLTVFTDTEAFF
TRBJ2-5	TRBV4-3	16	CASSPRGTVRQETQYF
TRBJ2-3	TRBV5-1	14	CASRAGYILDTQYF
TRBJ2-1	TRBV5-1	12	CATGGTPNEQFF
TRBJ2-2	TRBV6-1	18	CASSSRPGLTLNTGELFF
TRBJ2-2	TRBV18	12	CASSPFPGELFF
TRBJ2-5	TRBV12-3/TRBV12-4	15	CASSRPGGVQETQYF
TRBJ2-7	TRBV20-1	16	CSARDAGQGSSYEQYF
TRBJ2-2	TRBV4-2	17	CASSQDFPQTNTGELFF
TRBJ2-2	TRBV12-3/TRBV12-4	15	CASRRLGMGTGELFF
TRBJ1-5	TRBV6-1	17	CASSAGTGEISNQPQHF
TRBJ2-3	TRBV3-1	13	CASSTTSTDTQYF
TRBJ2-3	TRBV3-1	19	CASSQDSGLAVMGTDTQYF
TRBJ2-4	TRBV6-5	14	CASSYPGMKNIQYF
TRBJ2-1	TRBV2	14	CASRRTTLYNEQFF
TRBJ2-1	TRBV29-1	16	CSVGSFGIRDYNEQFF
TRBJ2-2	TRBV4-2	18	CASSPRLAGGTNTGELFF